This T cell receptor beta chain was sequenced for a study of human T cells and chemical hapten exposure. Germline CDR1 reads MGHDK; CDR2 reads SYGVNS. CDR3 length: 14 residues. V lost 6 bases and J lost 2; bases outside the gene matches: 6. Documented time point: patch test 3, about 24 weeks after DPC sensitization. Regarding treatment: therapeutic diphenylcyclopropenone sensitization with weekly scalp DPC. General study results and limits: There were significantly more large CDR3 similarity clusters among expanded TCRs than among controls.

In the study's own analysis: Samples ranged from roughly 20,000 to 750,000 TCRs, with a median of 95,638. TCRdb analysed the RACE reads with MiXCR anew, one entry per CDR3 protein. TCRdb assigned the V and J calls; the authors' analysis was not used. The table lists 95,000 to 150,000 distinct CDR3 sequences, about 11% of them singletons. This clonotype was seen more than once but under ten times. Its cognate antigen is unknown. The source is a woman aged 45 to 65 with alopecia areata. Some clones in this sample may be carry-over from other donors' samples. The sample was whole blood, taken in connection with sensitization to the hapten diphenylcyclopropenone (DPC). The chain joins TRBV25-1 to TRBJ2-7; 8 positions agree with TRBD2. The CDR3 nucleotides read TGTGCCAGCAGATATGACGGGGGGGCCTACGAGCAGTACTTC. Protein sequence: CASRYDGGAYEQYF.